The entry that follows covers one T cell receptor beta chain sequence. Its antigen is unidentified. This record comes from a study of response to subunit inactivated influenza vaccine. Study conclusions and caveats: Each seasonal influenza vaccination recruits few new T cells, the authors suggested.

In TCRdb, the RT-PCR reads were re-called with MiXCR into one record per CDR3 protein. This table holds 650,000 to 800,000 distinct CDR3 sequences, about 18% found once. Germline V gene data show CDR1 as SQVTM and CDR2 as ANQGSEA. V gave up 7 bases and J gave up 4 bases; unmatched junction bases: 8. The CDR3 has 13 amino acids. The TCR sequence derives from a man in his fifties who received an inactivated influenza vaccine. The V call is TRBV29-1, the J call TRBJ2-7, with 9 bases that match TRBD1. Sample: PBMCs from blood, taken about 5 days after vaccination. CDR3 loop: CSAGTGRGYEQYF. Written as DNA, the CDR3 is TGCAGCGCTGGGACAGGGAGGGGGTACGAGCAGTACTTC.